A single sample gave rise to the 27 T cell receptor beta chains below, sequenced in a study of CD8+ T cells in alopecia areata. Extracted RNA was reverse transcribed, and the resulting cDNA served as sequencing template. Assay: immunoSEQ multiplex PCR; the TCRdb copy retains only in-frame clones and omits some. The data show around 50,000 clones, with around 96% seen just once and 20% to 30% held by the top ten. Sample: CD8+ T cells sorted from blood, taken at week 0. All receptors come from a human donor with alopecia areata.

The V gene is TRBV7-2, the J gene TRBJ2-3; D gene uncertain. Trimming stripped 1 base from V and 1 base from J, with 12 bases between. The CDR3 runs 16 residues. Germline loops: CDR1 SGHTA, CDR2 FQGNSA. In nucleotides, the CDR3 is TGTGCCAGCAGCTTAGGTCAGGCCCTGGGCACAGATACGCAGTATTTT. Translated: CASSLGQALGTDTQYF.

The chain employs TRBV2 and TRBJ2-3, with 14 bases fitting TRBD2. The CDR3 totals 14 residues. V dropped 7 bases and J dropped 5; count of bases not matched to a gene: 2. Germline CDR1 and CDR2: SNHLY and FYNNEI. The CDR3 loop is CASTGTSGRDTQYF. CDR3 bases: TGTGCCAGCACCGGGACTAGCGGGAGAGATACGCAGTATTTT.

The V gene is TRBV7-9, the J gene TRBJ2-7, with a tentative D call TRBD1 (7 bases). This CDR3 has 17 amino acids. V was clipped by 5 bases and J by 4 bases, with 24 bases between them. Germline loops: CDR1 SEHNR, CDR2 FQNEAQ (reference sequence). In nucleotides, the CDR3 is TGTGCCAGCAGCCCAACGCCGGGGGCGGGGACAGCGTACGAGCAGTACTTC. This encodes CASSPTPGAGTAYEQYF.

The chain uses TRBV7-8 and TRBJ2-7; a weak D match, TRBD1 (6 bases). V lost 1 base to trimming and J lost 8 bases, with 12 bases between them. This CDR3 has 13 amino acids. Germline V gene data show CDR1 as SGHVS and CDR2 as FQNEAQ. CDR3: CASSLGVGDKQYF. The CDR3 DNA sequence: TGTGCCAGCAGCTTAGGGGTAGGGGACAAGCAGTACTTC.

This chain links TRBV4-3 with TRBJ1-2, with D perhaps matching TRBD1 (6 bases). CDR3 length: 19 residues. V was pared by 0 bases and J by 6 bases, with 26 bases between. In germline, CDR1 is LGHNA, CDR2 YSLEER. The chain's CDR3 is CASSQDSGMTAGDRDGYTF. The CDR3 DNA follows: TGCGCCAGCAGCCAAGATTCCGGTATGACGGCAGGGGATCGGGATGGCTACACCTTC.

The V call is TRBV14, the J call TRBJ2-5; D call uncertain. CDR1 is SGHDN, CDR2 FVKESK, per germline. CDR3 length equals 15 residues. Trimming pared 0 bases from V and 5 bases from J, leaving 13 bases between. The CDR3 loop reads CASSQETSPRETQYF. The CDR3 region has the DNA TGTGCCAGCAGCCAAGAAACCAGTCCCCGGGAGACCCAGTACTTC. Using reference TRBV14 and TRBJ2-5 for the parts outside the CDR3, the full variable domain is EAGVTQFPSHSVIEKGQTVTLRCDPISGHDNLYWYRRVMGKEIKFLLHFVKESKQDESGMPNNRFLAERTGGTYSTLKVQPAELEDSGVYFCASSQETSPRETQYFGPGTRLLVL.

This clone was observed once. The chain is built from TRBV5-1 and TRBJ2-7; 9 positions match TRBD1. The CDR3 runs 17 residues. Germline CDR1 SGHRS, CDR2 YFSETQ. V was clipped by 3 bases and J by 4 bases; unmatched bases: 14. CDR3 protein: CASSSFPTGQGSYEQYF. The CDR3 coding sequence is TGCGCCAGCAGCTCTTTCCCAACGGGACAGGGCTCATACGAGCAGTACTTC.

The V call is TRBV2, the J call TRBJ2-5, with D perhaps TRBD2 (6 bases). Germline CDR1 and CDR2: SNHLY and FYNNEI. The CDR3 loop spans 14 amino acids. Trimming took off 5 bases at V and 2 bases at J, with 12 bases between the two ends. The CDR3 DNA reads TGTGCCAGCAGTCACCCCGGGACTCAAGAGACCCAGTACTTC. This gives the protein CASSHPGTQETQYF.

The chain recombines TRBV11-2 with TRBJ2-5; D gene uncertain. Per the germline V gene, CDR1 is SGHAT and CDR2 is FQNNGV. CDR3 length equals 16 residues. Trimming stripped 0 bases from V and 5 bases from J, with 16 bases between. CDR3 DNA sequence: TGTGCCAGCAGCTTAGATCAGATATTAGAAATGGAGACCCAGTACTTC. As protein: CASSLDQILEMETQYF.

This chain connects TRBV19 to TRBJ1-5, with D unresolved. Germline V gene lookup returns CDR1 LNHDA and CDR2 SQIVND (reference sequence). The CDR3 runs 13 residues. Deletions cut 7 bases from V and 4 bases from J, with 11 bases between. Here the CDR3 DNA reads TGTGCCAGTAAAATCGAGGGTAATCAGCCCCAGCATTTT. Translating it yields CASKIEGNQPQHF.

The CDR3 here is CASSYSPYNEQFF. The DNA of the CDR3 is TGTGCCAGCAGTTACTCTCCCTACAATGAGCAGTTCTTC. This chain joins TRBV6-6 and TRBJ2-1; D not certain. The CDR3 is 13 residues long. The V end was cut by 0 bases, the J end by 2 bases, with 2 bases between. Germline CDR1 is MNHNY and CDR2 is SVGAGI (reference sequence).

The rearrangement uses TRBV5-1 and TRBJ2-7, with 7 bases that match TRBD2. V was pared by 0 bases and J by 6 bases, with 12 bases of the junction left unmatched. This CDR3 region has 16 residues. The germline V gene encodes CDR1 SGHRS and CDR2 YFSETQ. The CDR3 region is CASSLASGGPLREQYF. The CDR3 DNA reads as TGCGCCAGCAGCTTGGCTAGCGGAGGCCCCCTACGCGAGCAGTACTTC.

This rearrangement joins TRBV4-3 to TRBJ2-7; D not resolved. Germline-derived CDR1 and CDR2 are LGHNA and YSLEER. The CDR3 extends over 16 amino acids. Trimming took off 1 base at V and 0 bases at J, with 13 bases between the two ends. In DNA, the CDR3 is TGCGCCAGCAGCCAAGTGGTGCAGCGAACCTCCTACGAGCAGTACTTC. Residues: CASSQVVQRTSYEQYF.

This rearrangement joins TRBV5-1 to TRBJ2-1; D is ambiguous. Between the trimmed V and J ends, which lost 0 bases and 8 bases, there was a span of 15 bases. Per the germline V gene, CDR1 is SGHRS and CDR2 is YFSETQ. The CDR3 is made up of 15 amino acids. CDR3 nucleotide sequence: TGCGCCAGCAGCTTGGAAGGTATTAAGGCTGATGAGCAGTTCTTC. It encodes CASSLEGIKADEQFF.

The CDR3 nucleotides read TGTGCCTGGAGTGCTCAGGGCTACGAGCAGTACTTC. Amino acid sequence: CAWSAQGYEQYF. The V and J genes are TRBV30 and TRBJ2-7, with D possibly matching TRBD1 (5 bases). The germline CDR1 and CDR2 sequences are GTSNPN and SVGIG (reference sequence). This CDR3 region has 12 residues. V gave up 1 base and J gave up 3 bases, with 7 bases separating them.

The V call is TRBV6-5, the J call TRBJ1-1; D call uncertain. The V gene's germline CDR1 is MNHEY and CDR2 SVGAGI. V was clipped by 5 bases and J by 1 base, with 8 bases between them. This CDR3 spans 13 amino acids. The CDR3 DNA reads TGTGCCAGCAGTCCCAATTCGAACACTGAAGCTTTCTTT. Translated, it gives CASSPNSNTEAFF.

V is TRBV27 and J is TRBJ2-1; possibly TRBD2 for D (7 bases). The CDR3 spans 12 residues. Trimming pared 8 bases from V and 8 bases from J, leaving 13 bases between. Germline lookup yields CDR1 MNHEY and CDR2 SMNVEV (reference sequence). The CDR3 loop reads CASGGAYHEQFF. As DNA, the CDR3 is TGTGCCAGCGGGGGGGCATACCATGAGCAGTTCTTC.

V is TRBV6-6 and J is TRBJ1-1; unclear D gene. Germline-derived CDR1 and CDR2 are MNHNY and SVGAGI (reference sequence). The CDR3 consists of 13 residues. Between the trimmed V and J ends, which lost 0 bases and 9 bases, there was a span of 11 bases. Here the CDR3 DNA reads TGTGCCAGCAGTTACTCCCCGGGGAACAAAGCTTTCTTT. Amino acid sequence: CASSYSPGNKAFF.

The V and J genes are TRBV6-6 and TRBJ2-7; D is unclear. This CDR3 contains 13 residues. Trimming removed 3 bases at V and 3 bases at J, with 9 bases between. Germline V gene lookup returns CDR1 MNHNY and CDR2 SVGAGI (reference sequence). In DNA, the CDR3 is TGTGCCAGCAGTTATGGCAGAAACTACGAGCAGTACTTC. It translates to CASSYGRNYEQYF.

This chain uses TRBV29-1 with TRBJ2-5; D gene unclear. The J call may be wrong; the DNA end is better matched by TRBJ2-7. The germline V gene has CDR1 SQVTM and CDR2 ANQGSEA. This CDR3 has 12 residues. CDR3 bases: TGCAGCGTTGTGAGCAACTCCTACGAGCAGTACTTC. Translated, it gives CSVVSNSYEQYF.

The V call is TRBV29-1, the J call TRBJ2-7; TRBD1 might be the D (6 bases). Trimming cost V 6 bases and J 5 bases, with 17 bases left between them. The germline CDR1 and CDR2 sequences are SQVTM and ANQGSEA. This CDR3 spans 13 amino acids. The CDR3 loop reads CSVWTAGGDEQYF. Here the CDR3 DNA reads TGCAGCGTCTGGACAGCTGGTGGCGACGAGCAGTACTTC.

This clone was detected once. The chain couples TRBV29-1 to TRBJ2-7; TRBD1 aligns across 8 bases. V trimming: 7 bases; J trimming: 1 base; junction bases outside the gene matches: 6. The germline CDR1 and CDR2 sequences are SQVTM and ANQGSEA. There are 13 residues in the CDR3. The CDR3 is CSGGQGASYEQYF. The DNA for the CDR3 is TGCAGCGGTGGACAGGGAGCGTCCTACGAGCAGTACTTC.

V gene TRBV29-1 combines with J gene TRBJ2-1; 7 bases match TRBD2. V lost 7 bases to trimming and J lost 2 bases; unmatched junction nucleotides: 8. This CDR3 region has 14 residues. Germline assignment: CDR1 SQVTM and CDR2 ANQGSEA. CDR3 region: CSAVAGAPYNEQFF. The DNA of the CDR3 is TGCAGCGCTGTGGCGGGAGCCCCCTACAATGAGCAGTTCTTC.

The gene calls are TRBV29-1 and TRBJ2-2; D is unresolved. The CDR3 sequence is 12 residues long. Trimming took off 1 base at V and 8 bases at J, with 8 bases between the two ends. CDR1 and CDR2 from the germline V gene are SQVTM and ANQGSEA. The CDR3 region has the DNA TGCAGCGTTGAAGTTGGAACGGGGGAGCTGTTTTTT. It codes for CSVEVGTGELFF.

This clone was seen a single time. Additional DNA sequences in this sample encode the identical CDR3. J is TRBJ2-2 and V is TRBV6-5; D gene unclear. CDR1 and CDR2 (germline): MNHEY, SVGAGI. CDR3 size: 13 residues. Trimming removed 0 bases from V and 4 bases from J, with 3 bases in between. CDR3 nucleotides: TGTGCCAGCAGTTACTCGGGCACCGGGGAGCTGTTTTTT. Its protein product is CASSYSGTGELFF.

The chain uses TRBV7-9 and TRBJ1-6; D not resolved. V shed 1 base and J shed 9 bases, with 4 bases lying between them. This CDR3 contains 12 residues. CDR1 is SEHNR and CDR2 is FQNEAQ in the germline V gene (reference sequence). CDR3 loop: CASSLESSPLHF. CDR3 bases: TGTGCCAGCAGCTTAGAATCTTCACCCCTCCACTTT.

The chain combines TRBV14 with TRBJ2-3; TRBD1 matches 7 bases. Trimming removed 1 base from V and 2 bases from J; junction bases left unmatched: 6. This CDR3 contains 16 residues. Germline V CDR1 and CDR2: SGHDN, FVKESK. CDR3 sequence (DNA): TGTGCCAGCAGCCAAGCCGTCGGACAGGACACAGATACGCAGTATTTT. Translated, it gives CASSQAVGQDTDTQYF.